This T cell receptor (beta chain) was captured in a study of shared clonotypes between healthy human individuals. CDR1 and CDR2 (germline): SGDLS, YYNGEE. The V end lost 0 bases, the J end lost 9 bases, and 13 bases lay between the germline ends. The CDR3 extends over 14 amino acids. Study results and limitations: Only blood samples were collected, and tissue repertoires likely differ.

As to this clone: What it recognizes is unknown.

Several immunoSEQ plates held equal portions of the genomic DNA taken from each subset. Original processing notes: With immunoSEQ giving junction-only sequences and no quality scores, filtering differed. Clones were read by immunoSEQ multiplex PCR, and TCRdb kept only the in-frame ones, dropping some. V and J calls and clone size follow that table, whereas D and trimming were derived from the DNA. Of 1,500,000 or so clones in the sample, 96% are singletons; the top ten hold 1% to 1.5%. Only Caucasian adults living in Nashville, Tennessee made up the donor group. Sequenced: naive CD4+ T cells sorted from blood. Subset in this sample: CD45RA+ positively selected. The TCR sequence derives from a young man in good health. This sequence joins TRBV9 and TRBJ2-4, with a possible D match to TRBD1 (6 bases). For the CDR3, the DNA is TGTGCCAGCAGCGTAGGGCCACAAGGGGGCATTCAGTACTTC. It encodes CASSVGPQGGIQYF. The full variable domain, rest sourced from reference TRBV9 and TRBJ2-4, is DSGVTQTPKHLITATGQRVTLRCSPRSGDLSVYWYQQSLDQGLQFLIQYYNGEERAKGNILERFSAQQFPDLHSELNLSSLELGDSALYFCASSVGPQGGIQYFGAGTRLSVL.